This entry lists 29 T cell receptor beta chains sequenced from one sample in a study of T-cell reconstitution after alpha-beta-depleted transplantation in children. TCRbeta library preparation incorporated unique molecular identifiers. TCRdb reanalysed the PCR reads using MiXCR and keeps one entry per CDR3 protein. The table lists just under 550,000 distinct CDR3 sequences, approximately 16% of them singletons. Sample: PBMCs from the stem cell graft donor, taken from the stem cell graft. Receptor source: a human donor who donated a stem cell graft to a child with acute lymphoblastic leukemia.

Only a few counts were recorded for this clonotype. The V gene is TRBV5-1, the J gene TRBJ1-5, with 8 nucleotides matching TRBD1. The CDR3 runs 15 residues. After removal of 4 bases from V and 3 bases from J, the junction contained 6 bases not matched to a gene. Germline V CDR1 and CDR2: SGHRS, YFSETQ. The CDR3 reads CASSAGQGDNQPQHF. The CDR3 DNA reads TGCGCCAGCAGCGCTGGACAGGGCGACAATCAGCCCCAGCATTTT.

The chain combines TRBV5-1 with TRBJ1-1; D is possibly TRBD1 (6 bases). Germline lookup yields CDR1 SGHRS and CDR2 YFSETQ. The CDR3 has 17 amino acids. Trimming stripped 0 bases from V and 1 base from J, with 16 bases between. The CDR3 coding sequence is TGCGCCAGCAGCTTGGGAACCAGGGGAGTGAGGAACACTGAAGCTTTCTTT. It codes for CASSLGTRGVRNTEAFF.

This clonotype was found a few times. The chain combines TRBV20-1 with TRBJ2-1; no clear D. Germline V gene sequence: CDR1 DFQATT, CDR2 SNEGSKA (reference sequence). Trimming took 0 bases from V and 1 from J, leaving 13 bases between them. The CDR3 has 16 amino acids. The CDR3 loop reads CSARDQGKPSYNEQFF. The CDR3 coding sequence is TGCAGTGCTAGAGATCAAGGGAAACCGTCCTACAATGAGCAGTTCTTC.

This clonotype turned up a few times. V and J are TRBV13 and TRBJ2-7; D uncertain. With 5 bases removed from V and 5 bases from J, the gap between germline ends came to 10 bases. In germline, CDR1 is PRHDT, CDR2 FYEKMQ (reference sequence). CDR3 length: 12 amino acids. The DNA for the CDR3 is TGTGCCAGCAGCCGCCTAGGGAACGAGCAGTACTTC. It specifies CASSRLGNEQYF.

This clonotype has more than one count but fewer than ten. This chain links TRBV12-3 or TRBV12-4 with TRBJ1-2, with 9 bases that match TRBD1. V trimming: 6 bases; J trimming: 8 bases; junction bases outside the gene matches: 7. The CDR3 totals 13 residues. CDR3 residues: CASSRGQGLGYTF. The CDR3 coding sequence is TGTGCCAGCAGCCGGGGACAGGGCCTCGGCTACACCTTC.

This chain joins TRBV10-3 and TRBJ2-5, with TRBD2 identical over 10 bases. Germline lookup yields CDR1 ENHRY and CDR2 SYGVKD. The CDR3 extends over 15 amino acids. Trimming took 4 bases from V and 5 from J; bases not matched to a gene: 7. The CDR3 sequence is CAISVNPLAGETQYF. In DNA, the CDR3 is TGTGCCATCAGTGTGAACCCACTAGCGGGGGAGACCCAGTACTTC.

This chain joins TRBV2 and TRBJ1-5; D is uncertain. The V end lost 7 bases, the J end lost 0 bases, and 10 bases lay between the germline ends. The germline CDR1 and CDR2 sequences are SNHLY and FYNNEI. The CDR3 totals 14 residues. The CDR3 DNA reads TGTGCCAGCACGAGCATTCGTAGCAATCAGCCCCAGCATTTT. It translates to CASTSIRSNQPQHF. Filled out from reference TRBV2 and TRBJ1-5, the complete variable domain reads EPEVTQTPSHQVTQMGQEVILRCVPISNHLYFYWYRQILGQKVEFLVSFYNNEISEKSEIFDDQFSVERPDGSNFTLKIRSTKLEDSAMYFCASTSIRSNQPQHFGDGTRLSIL.

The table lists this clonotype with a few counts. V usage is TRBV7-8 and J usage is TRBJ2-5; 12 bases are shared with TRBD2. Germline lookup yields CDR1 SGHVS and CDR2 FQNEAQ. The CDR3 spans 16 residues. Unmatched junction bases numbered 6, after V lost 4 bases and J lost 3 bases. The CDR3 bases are TGTGCCAGCAGCTGGGAGGGACTAGCGGGCGAAGAGACCCAGTACTTC. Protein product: CASSWEGLAGEETQYF.

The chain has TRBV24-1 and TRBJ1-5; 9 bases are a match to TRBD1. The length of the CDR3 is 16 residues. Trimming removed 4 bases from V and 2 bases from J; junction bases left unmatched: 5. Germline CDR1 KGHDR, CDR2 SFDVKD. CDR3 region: CATSDRGQGGNQPQHF. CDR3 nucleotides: TGTGCCACCAGTGACCGGGGACAGGGAGGCAATCAGCCCCAGCATTTT.

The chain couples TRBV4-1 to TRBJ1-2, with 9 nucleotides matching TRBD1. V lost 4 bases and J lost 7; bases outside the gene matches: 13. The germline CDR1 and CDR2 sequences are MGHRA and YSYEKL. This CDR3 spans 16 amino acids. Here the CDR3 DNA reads TGCGCCAGCAGCCCGGGACAGGGATATTTGGTGGGTGGCTACACCTTC. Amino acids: CASSPGQGYLVGGYTF.

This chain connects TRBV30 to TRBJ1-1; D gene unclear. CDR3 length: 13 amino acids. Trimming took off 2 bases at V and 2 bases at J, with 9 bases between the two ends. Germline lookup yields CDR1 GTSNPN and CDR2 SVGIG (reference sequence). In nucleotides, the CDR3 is TGTGCCTGGAGTCTCCACAGAAACACTGAAGCTTTCTTT. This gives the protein CAWSLHRNTEAFF. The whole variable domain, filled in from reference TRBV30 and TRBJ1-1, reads SQTIHQWPATLVQPVGSPLSLECTVEGTSNPNLYWYRQAAGRGLQLLFYSVGIGQISSEVPQNLSASRPQDRQFILSSKKLLLSDSGFYLCAWSLHRNTEAFFGQGTRLTVV.

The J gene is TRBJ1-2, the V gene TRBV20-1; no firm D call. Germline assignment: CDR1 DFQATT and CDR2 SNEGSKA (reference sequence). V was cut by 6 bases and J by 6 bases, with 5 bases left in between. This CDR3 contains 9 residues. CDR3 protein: CSAPDGYTF. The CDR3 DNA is TGCAGTGCGCCGGATGGCTACACCTTC.

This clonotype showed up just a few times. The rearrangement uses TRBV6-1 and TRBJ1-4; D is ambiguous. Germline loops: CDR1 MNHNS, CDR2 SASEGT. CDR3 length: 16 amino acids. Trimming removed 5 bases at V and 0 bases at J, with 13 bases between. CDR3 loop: CASSPSTGATNEKLFF. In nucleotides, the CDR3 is TGTGCCAGCAGTCCGTCGACCGGAGCAACTAATGAAAAACTGTTTTTT.

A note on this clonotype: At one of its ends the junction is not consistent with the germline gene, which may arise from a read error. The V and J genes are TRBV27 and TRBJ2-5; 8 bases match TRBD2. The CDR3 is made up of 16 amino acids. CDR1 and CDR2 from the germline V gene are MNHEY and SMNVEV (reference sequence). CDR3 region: CASSKTLADTQVTQYF. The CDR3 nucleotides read TGTGCCAGCAGCAAGACACTAGCGGACACCCAAGTGACCCAGTACTTC.

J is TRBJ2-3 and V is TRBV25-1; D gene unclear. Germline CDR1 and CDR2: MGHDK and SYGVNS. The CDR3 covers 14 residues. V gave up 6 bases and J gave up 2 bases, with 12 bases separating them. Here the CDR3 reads CASRDGRATDTQYF. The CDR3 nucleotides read TGTGCCAGCAGGGACGGTCGGGCCACAGATACGCAGTATTTT.

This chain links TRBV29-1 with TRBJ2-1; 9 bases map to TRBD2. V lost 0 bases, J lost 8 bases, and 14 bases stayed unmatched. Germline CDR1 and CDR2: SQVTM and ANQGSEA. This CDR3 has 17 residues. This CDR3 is CSVEDWGREGLIDEQFF. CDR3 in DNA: TGCAGCGTTGAAGATTGGGGGCGGGAGGGCCTGATCGATGAGCAGTTCTTC.

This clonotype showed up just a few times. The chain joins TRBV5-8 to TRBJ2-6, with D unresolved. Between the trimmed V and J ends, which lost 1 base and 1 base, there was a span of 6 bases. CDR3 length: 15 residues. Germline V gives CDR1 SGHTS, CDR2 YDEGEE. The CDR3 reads CASSLRISGANVLTF. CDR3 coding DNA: TGTGCCAGCAGCTTGCGGATTTCTGGGGCCAACGTCCTGACTTTC.

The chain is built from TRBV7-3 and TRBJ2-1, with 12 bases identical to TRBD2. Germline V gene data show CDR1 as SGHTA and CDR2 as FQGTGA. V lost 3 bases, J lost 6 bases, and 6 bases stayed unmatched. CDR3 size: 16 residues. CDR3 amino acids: CASSLPGLAGLNEQFF. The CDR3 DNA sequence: TGTGCCAGCAGCTTGCCCGGACTAGCGGGACTCAATGAGCAGTTCTTC.

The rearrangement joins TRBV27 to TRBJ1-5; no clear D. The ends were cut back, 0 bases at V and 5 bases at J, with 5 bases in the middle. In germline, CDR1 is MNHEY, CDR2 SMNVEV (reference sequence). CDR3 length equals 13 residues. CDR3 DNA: TGTGCCAGCAGTTTATCCCCCCATCAGCCCCAGCATTTT. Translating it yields CASSLSPHQPQHF.

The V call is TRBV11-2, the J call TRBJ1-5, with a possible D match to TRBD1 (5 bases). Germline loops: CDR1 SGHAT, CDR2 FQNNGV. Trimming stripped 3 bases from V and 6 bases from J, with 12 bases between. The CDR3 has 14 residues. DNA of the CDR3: TGTGCCAGCAGCTTGAAGAGGGGCCGTCAGCCCCAGCATTTT. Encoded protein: CASSLKRGRQPQHF.

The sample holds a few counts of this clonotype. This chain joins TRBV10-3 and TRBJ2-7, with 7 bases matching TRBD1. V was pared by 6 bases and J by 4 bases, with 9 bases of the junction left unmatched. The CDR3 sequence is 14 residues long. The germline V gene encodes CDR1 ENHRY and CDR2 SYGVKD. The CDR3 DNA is TGTGCCATCAGCCTCTCGGGACAGAGTTACGAGCAGTACTTC. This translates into CAISLSGQSYEQYF.

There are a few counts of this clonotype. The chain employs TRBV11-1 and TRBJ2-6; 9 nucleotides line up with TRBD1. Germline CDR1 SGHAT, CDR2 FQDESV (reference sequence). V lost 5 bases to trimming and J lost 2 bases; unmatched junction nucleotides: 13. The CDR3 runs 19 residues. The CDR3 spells CASSPNGQGFLPGANVLTF. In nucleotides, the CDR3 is TGTGCCAGCAGCCCGAACGGACAGGGGTTCCTTCCTGGGGCCAACGTCCTGACTTTC.

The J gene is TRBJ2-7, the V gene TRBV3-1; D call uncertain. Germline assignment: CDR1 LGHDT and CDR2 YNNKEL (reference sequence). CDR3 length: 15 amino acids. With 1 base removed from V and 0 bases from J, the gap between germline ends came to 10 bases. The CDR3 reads CASSQGGPSSYEQYF. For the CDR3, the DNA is TGTGCCAGCAGCCAAGGTGGCCCTAGCTCCTACGAGCAGTACTTC.

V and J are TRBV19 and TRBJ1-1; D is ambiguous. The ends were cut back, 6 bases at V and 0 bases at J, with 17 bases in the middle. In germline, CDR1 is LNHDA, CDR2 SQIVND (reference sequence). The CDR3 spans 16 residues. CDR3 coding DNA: TGTGCCAGTAGATATGGACGATTGGGAATGAACACTGAAGCTTTCTTT. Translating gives CASRYGRLGMNTEAFF.

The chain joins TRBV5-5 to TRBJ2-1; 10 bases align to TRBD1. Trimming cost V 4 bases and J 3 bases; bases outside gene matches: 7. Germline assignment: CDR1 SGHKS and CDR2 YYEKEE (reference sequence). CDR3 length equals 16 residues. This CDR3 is CASSLGTGEVYNEQFF. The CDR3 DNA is TGTGCCAGCAGCCTAGGGACAGGGGAAGTCTACAATGAGCAGTTCTTC.

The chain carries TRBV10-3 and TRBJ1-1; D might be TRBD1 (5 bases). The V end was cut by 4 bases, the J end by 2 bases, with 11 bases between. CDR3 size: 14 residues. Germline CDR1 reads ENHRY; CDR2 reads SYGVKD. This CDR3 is CAISARGGNTEAFF. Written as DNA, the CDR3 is TGTGCCATCAGTGCGCGGGGCGGTAACACTGAAGCTTTCTTT.

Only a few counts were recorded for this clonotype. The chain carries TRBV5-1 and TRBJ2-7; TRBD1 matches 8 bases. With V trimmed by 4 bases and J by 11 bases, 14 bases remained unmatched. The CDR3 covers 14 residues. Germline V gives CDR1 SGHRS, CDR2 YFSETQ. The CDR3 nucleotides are TGCGCCAGCAGCCCGTTGGTGGTGGACAGGGCCAAGTACTTC. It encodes CASSPLVVDRAKYF. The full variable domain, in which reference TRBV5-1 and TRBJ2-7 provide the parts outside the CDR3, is KAGVTQTPRYLIKTRGQQVTLSCSPISGHRSVSWYQQTPGQGLQFLFEYFSETQRNKGNFPGRFSGRQFSNSRSEMNVSTLELGDSALYLCASSPLVVDRAKYFGPGTRLTVT.

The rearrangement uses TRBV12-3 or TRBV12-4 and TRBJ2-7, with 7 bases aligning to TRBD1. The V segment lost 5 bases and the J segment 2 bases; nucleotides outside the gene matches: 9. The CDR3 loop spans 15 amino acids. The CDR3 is CASSRGAGGTYEQYF. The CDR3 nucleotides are TGTGCCAGCAGTAGGGGAGCAGGGGGAACCTACGAGCAGTACTTC.

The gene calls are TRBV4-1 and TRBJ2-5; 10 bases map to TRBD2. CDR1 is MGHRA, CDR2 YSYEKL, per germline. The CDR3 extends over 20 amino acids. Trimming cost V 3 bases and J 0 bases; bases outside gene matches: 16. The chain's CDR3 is CASSQQSPPGGLADQETQYF. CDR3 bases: TGCGCCAGCAGCCAGCAGAGTCCCCCCGGCGGACTAGCGGACCAAGAGACCCAGTACTTC.